Listed below are T cell receptor beta chains from one sample, sequenced in a study of blood T cell repertoires in COVID-19. Clones were sequenced by immunoSEQ multiplex PCR, and TCRdb holds only the in-frame ones, with some missing. The table lists over 350,000 clones, approximately 90% of them singletons, with 0.9% to 1.5% in the top ten. Material for sequencing was PBMCs or T cells enriched from blood (not recorded which). Receptor source: a woman under 30 who had recovered from COVID-19. The CDR3 runs from the conserved cysteine through the conserved F or W. A D gene is named only where the DNA matches it firmly. The size of a clone is reported for some rows only, either as once, few or many, or as a class for expanded clones.

clone size: NA
J gene: TRBJ1-2
D gene: NA
V gene: TRBV7-9
CDR3 DNA: TGTGCCAGCAGCTTAGCCCAGGCGGGTGGCTACACCTTC
CDR3 protein: CASSLAQAGGYTF

clone size: once
J gene: TRBJ2-1
D gene: NA
V gene: TRBV7-2
CDR3 DNA: TGTGCCAGCAGCTTTTCGAATGAGCAGTTCTTC
CDR3 protein: CASSFSNEQFF

clone size: NA
J gene: TRBJ2-2
D gene: TRBD2
V gene: TRBV11-3
CDR3 DNA: TGTGCCAGCAGCTTCCCTGGACTAGCGGGGGTAAACACCGGGGAGCTGTTTTTT
CDR3 protein: CASSFPGLAGVNTGELFF

clone size: NA
J gene: TRBJ2-5
D gene: NA
V gene: TRBV7-7
CDR3 DNA: TGTGCTAGCAGCTTAGGTCAGGGGGGACAAGAGACCCAGTACTTC
CDR3 protein: CASSLGQGGQETQYF

clone size: NA
J gene: TRBJ1-2
D gene: TRBD1
V gene: TRBV30
CDR3 DNA: TGTGCCTGGGGGATCACAGGGGATGGCTACACCTTC
CDR3 protein: CAWGITGDGYTF

clone size: NA
J gene: TRBJ1-2
D gene: NA
V gene: TRBV12-5
CDR3 DNA: TGTGCTAGTGGTTTGATGGGAGGGCCAGAAAAGGGCTACACCTTC
CDR3 protein: CASGLMGGPEKGYTF

clone size: NA
J gene: TRBJ1-2
D gene: TRBD1
V gene: TRBV6-5
CDR3 DNA: TGTGCCAGCAGTCGAGCCGGGACAGGGCATGGCTACACCTTC
CDR3 protein: CASSRAGTGHGYTF

clone size: NA
J gene: TRBJ2-3
D gene: NA
V gene: TRBV14
CDR3 DNA: TGTGCCAGCAGCGGACACCCCACAGATACGCAGTATTTT
CDR3 protein: CASSGHPTDTQYF

clone size: NA
J gene: TRBJ1-2
D gene: TRBD1
V gene: TRBV3-1/TRBV3-2
CDR3 DNA: TGTGCCAGCAGCCTACCGGGACAGGGAGTCTATGGCTACACCTTC
CDR3 protein: CASSLPGQGVYGYTF

clone size: NA
J gene: TRBJ1-1
D gene: NA
V gene: TRBV5-1
CDR3 DNA: TGCGCCAGCAGCCTTGCGCGGGACACTGAAGCTTTCTTT
CDR3 protein: CASSLARDTEAFF

clone size: NA
J gene: TRBJ1-6
D gene: NA
V gene: TRBV9
CDR3 DNA: TGTGCCAGCAGCGCCGGACAGCACTCCTATAATTCACCCCTCCACTTT
CDR3 protein: CASSAGQHSYNSPLHF

clone size: NA
J gene: TRBJ2-7
D gene: NA
V gene: TRBV10-2
CDR3 DNA: TGCGCCAGCAGTGATATGTCCGGCGGGACCACTAACTACGAGCAGTACTTC
CDR3 protein: CASSDMSGGTTNYEQYF

clone size: NA
J gene: TRBJ2-1
D gene: TRBD1
V gene: TRBV29-1
CDR3 DNA: TGCAGCGGCGGCGGCCCCAGGGGACAGGGGTATCTGGGGGGCTCCTACAATGAGCAGTTCTTC
CDR3 protein: CSGGGPRGQGYLGGSYNEQFF

clone size: NA
J gene: TRBJ1-1
D gene: NA
V gene: TRBV30
CDR3 DNA: TGTGCCTTGACGGTGGGGGGGGACACTGAAGCTTTCTTT
CDR3 protein: CALTVGGDTEAFF

clone size: NA
J gene: TRBJ1-6
D gene: NA
V gene: TRBV30
CDR3 DNA: TGTGCCTGGAGTCAGGATAATTCACCCCTCCACTTT
CDR3 protein: CAWSQDNSPLHF

clone size: NA
J gene: TRBJ2-2
D gene: TRBD2
V gene: TRBV28
CDR3 DNA: TGTGCCAGCAGTTTACTAGCGGGGGGGCCCAGGACCGGGGAGCTGTTTTTT
CDR3 protein: CASSLLAGGPRTGELFF

clone size: NA
J gene: TRBJ2-7
D gene: TRBD1
V gene: TRBV28
CDR3 DNA: TGTGCCAGCAGCGACAGGGAACGGCCCTACGAGCAGTACTTC
CDR3 protein: CASSDRERPYEQYF

clone size: NA
J gene: TRBJ1-4
D gene: NA
V gene: TRBV7-9
CDR3 DNA: TGTGCCAGCAGCTTAGCGCCCGTAGGGGTGGGTGAAAAACTGTTTTTT
CDR3 protein: CASSLAPVGVGEKLFF

clone size: NA
J gene: TRBJ1-1
D gene: NA
V gene: TRBV21-1
CDR3 DNA: TGTGCCAGCAGCAAAGATCACAGGGTGGCCACTGAAGCTTTCTTT
CDR3 protein: CASSKDHRVATEAFF

clone size: NA
J gene: TRBJ2-7
D gene: TRBD1
V gene: TRBV3-1/TRBV3-2
CDR3 DNA: TGTGCCAGCAGCCTTCTCCCAGGGGGCGCGTGGGAGCAGTACTTC
CDR3 protein: CASSLLPGGAWEQYF

clone size: NA
J gene: TRBJ1-1
D gene: NA
V gene: TRBV11-2
CDR3 DNA: TGTGCCAGCAGCTTAGAAAGAGGGCGGAACACTGAAGCTTTCTTT
CDR3 protein: CASSLERGRNTEAFF

clone size: NA
J gene: TRBJ2-7
D gene: NA
V gene: TRBV5-6
CDR3 DNA: TGTGCCAGCAGCTCACCAGGGGGGCAGCAGTACTTC
CDR3 protein: CASSSPGGQQYF

clone size: few
J gene: TRBJ1-5
D gene: NA
V gene: TRBV7-2
CDR3 DNA: TGTGCCAGCAGCTTAGTTCCAGGTAATGGTCAGCCCCAGCATTTT
CDR3 protein: CASSLVPGNGQPQHF

clone size: NA
J gene: TRBJ1-1
D gene: TRBD1
V gene: TRBV18
CDR3 DNA: TGTGCCAGCTCACAGTATGGGACAGGGAACACTGAAGCTTTCTTT
CDR3 protein: CASSQYGTGNTEAFF

clone size: once
J gene: TRBJ2-7
D gene: NA
V gene: TRBV19
CDR3 DNA: TGTGCCACAGGGTGGACCTACGAGCAGTACTTC
CDR3 protein: CATGWTYEQYF

clone size: NA
J gene: TRBJ2-5
D gene: TRBD1
V gene: TRBV6-5
CDR3 DNA: TGTGCCAGCCGAAAAGGACAGGGGGGGGAGACCCAGTACTTC
CDR3 protein: CASRKGQGGETQYF